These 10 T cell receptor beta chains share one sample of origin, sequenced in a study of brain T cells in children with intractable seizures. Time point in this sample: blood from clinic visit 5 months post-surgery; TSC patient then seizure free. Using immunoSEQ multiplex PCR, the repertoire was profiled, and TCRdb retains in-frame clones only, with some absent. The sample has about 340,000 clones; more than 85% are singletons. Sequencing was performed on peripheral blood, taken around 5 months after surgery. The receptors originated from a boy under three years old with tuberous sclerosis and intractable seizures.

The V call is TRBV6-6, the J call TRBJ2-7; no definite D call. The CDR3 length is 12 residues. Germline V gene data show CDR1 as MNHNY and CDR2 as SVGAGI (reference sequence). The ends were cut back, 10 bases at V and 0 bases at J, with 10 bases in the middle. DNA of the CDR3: TGTGCCACCACCTATAGCTCCTACGAGCAGTACTTC. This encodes CATTYSSYEQYF.

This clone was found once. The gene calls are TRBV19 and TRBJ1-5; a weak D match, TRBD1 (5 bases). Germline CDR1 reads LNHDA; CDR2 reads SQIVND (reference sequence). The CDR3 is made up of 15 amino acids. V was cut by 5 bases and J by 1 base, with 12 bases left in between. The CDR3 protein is CASSWARDSNQPQHF. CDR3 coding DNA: TGTGCCAGTAGTTGGGCCCGGGACAGCAATCAGCCCCAGCATTTT.

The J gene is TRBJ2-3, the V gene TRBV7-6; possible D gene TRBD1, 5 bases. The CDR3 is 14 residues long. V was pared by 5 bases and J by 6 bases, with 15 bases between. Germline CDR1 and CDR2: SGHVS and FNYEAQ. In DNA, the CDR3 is TGTGCCAGCAGCCAAGAAATAGGGGCGGATACGCAGTATTTT. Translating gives CASSQEIGADTQYF.

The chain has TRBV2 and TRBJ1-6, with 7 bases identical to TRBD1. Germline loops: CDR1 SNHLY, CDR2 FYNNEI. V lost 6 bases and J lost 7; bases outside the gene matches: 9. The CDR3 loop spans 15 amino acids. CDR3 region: CASRALTGSNSPLHF. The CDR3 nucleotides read TGTGCCAGCAGGGCCTTGACAGGGAGCAATTCACCCCTCCACTTT.

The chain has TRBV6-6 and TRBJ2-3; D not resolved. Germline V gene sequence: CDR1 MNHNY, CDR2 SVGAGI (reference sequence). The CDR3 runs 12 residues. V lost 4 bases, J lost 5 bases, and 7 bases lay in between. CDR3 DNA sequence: TGTGCCAGCAGTTGGGGTGGAGATACGCAGTATTTT. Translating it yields CASSWGGDTQYF.

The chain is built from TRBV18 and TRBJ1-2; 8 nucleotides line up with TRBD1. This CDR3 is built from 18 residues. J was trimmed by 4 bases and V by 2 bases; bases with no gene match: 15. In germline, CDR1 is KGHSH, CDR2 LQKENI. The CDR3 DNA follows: TGTGCCAGCTCACCAATACGACAGGGGCAACTGTGGTCCTATGGCTACACCTTC. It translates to CASSPIRQGQLWSYGYTF.

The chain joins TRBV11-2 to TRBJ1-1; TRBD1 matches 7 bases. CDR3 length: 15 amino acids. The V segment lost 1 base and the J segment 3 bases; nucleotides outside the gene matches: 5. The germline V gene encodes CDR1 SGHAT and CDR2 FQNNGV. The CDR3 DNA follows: TGTGCCAGCAGCTTAGTTGGGACAGCTCACACTGAAGCTTTCTTT. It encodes CASSLVGTAHTEAFF. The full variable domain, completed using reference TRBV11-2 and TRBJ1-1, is EAGVAQSPRYKIIEKRQSVAFWCNPISGHATLYWYQQILGQGPKLLIQFQNNGVVDDSQLPKDRFSAERLKGVDSTLKIQPAKLEDSAVYLCASSLVGTAHTEAFFGQGTRLTVV.

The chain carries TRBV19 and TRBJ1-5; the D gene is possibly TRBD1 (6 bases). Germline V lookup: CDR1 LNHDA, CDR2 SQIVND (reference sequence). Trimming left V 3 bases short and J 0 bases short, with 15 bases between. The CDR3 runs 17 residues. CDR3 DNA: TGTGCCAGTAGTATGGGAAGACAGGACCTTAGCAATCAGCCCCAGCATTTT. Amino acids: CASSMGRQDLSNQPQHF.

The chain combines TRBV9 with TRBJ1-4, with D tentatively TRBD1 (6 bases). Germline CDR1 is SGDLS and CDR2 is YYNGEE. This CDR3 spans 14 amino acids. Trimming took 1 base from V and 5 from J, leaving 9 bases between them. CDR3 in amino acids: CASSVSGQNEKLFF. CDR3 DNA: TGTGCCAGCAGCGTATCCGGACAGAATGAAAAACTGTTTTTT.

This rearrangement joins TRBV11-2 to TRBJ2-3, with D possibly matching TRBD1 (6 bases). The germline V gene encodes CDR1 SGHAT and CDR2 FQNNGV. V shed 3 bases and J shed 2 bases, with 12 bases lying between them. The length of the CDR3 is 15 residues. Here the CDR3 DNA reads TGTGCCAGCAGCTTTAGACAGGCCCTCACAGATACGCAGTATTTT. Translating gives CASSFRQALTDTQYF.